Following are 5 T cell receptor beta chains from one sample sequenced in a study of glioma-infiltrating T cells after dendritic cell vaccination. The sample's time point: after dendritic cell vaccination, including at tumor progression/relapse. Libraries were prepared by immunoSEQ multiplex PCR; TCRdb keeps only in-frame clonotypes and omits some of them. The data show about 87,000 clones, roughly four fifths seen once. This specimen consisted of blood, obtained after dendritic cell vaccination. The receptors shown here come from a human donor with glioblastoma.

The chain joins TRBV5-4 to TRBJ2-7; TRBD1 agrees at 8 bases. This CDR3 spans 14 amino acids. Germline lookup yields CDR1 SGHNT and CDR2 YYREEE (reference sequence). The V gene end was trimmed by 2 bases and the J gene end by 2 bases; junction bases not matched to a gene: 3. The CDR3 loop reads CASSFDRGAYEQYF. The DNA for the CDR3 is TGTGCCAGCAGCTTCGACAGGGGAGCCTACGAGCAGTACTTC.

CDR3: CATSRDYQESSEQYF. CDR3 DNA: TGTGCCACCAGCAGAGATTATCAGGAATCCAGCGAGCAGTACTTC. This chain connects TRBV15 to TRBJ2-7; no clear D. CDR3 length: 15 residues. The ends were cut back, 0 bases at V and 6 bases at J, with 15 bases in the middle. Germline CDR1 reads LNHNV; CDR2 reads YYDKDF (reference sequence).

The gene calls are TRBV5-4 and TRBJ1-2; 12 nucleotides line up with TRBD1. Germline values: CDR1 SGHNT, CDR2 YYREEE (reference sequence). Trimming took 5 bases from V and 6 from J; bases not matched to a gene: 5. There are 14 residues in the CDR3. CDR3 nucleotides: TGTGCCAGCAGGGGCGGGACAGGGGGCAATGGCTACACCTTC. Translated, it gives CASRGGTGGNGYTF.

The chain carries TRBV30 and TRBJ2-7; 9 nucleotides align to TRBD1. The CDR3 runs 14 residues. Germline lookup yields CDR1 GTSNPN and CDR2 SVGIG (reference sequence). V lost 3 bases to trimming and J lost 2 bases; unmatched junction nucleotides: 5. The CDR3 protein is CAWRTGTGPYEQYF. CDR3 nucleotides: TGTGCCTGGAGAACCGGGACAGGGCCCTACGAGCAGTACTTC.

The gene calls are TRBV5-4 and TRBJ1-4, with 7 nucleotides matching TRBD1. J was trimmed by 7 bases and V by 4 bases; bases with no gene match: 13. This CDR3 is built from 16 residues. CDR1 is SGHNT and CDR2 is YYREEE in the germline V gene (reference sequence). The CDR3 protein is CASSRGGGAGTEKLFF. In DNA, the CDR3 is TGTGCCAGCAGCCGCGGAGGGGGCGCGGGTACTGAAAAACTGTTTTTT. The full variable domain, with the rest looked up from reference TRBV5-4 and TRBJ1-4, is ETGVTQSPTHLIKTRGQQVTLRCSSQSGHNTVSWYQQALGQGPQFIFQYYREEENGRGNFPPRFSGLQFPNYSSELNVNALELDDSALYLCASSRGGGAGTEKLFFGSGTQLSVL.